What follows are 4 T cell receptor beta chains derived from one specimen sequenced in a study of T-cell reconstitution after alpha-beta-depleted transplantation in children (dated by TCRdb to 2016 to 2017). In light of the paper, this sample's treatment or condition label describes: allogeneic hematopoietic cell transplantation with graft depleted of TCRalphabeta T cells and CD19 B cells. Receptor libraries were prepared by PCR. The instrument given in TCRdb is Illumina HiSeq 2500. Molecular barcoding was employed in the preparation of TCR libraries, with unique molecular identifiers being used to normalize TCRbeta repertoire quantification. TCRdb handled the public reads itself, with Q25 trimming in fastp and clone calling in MiXCR, and kept productive beta chains. Each entry is one CDR3 protein sequence, shown with its most common DNA and genes. For this sample there are about 240,000 distinct CDR3 sequences; roughly 26% appear just once. Roughly 2.6% of the sample is held by the ten biggest clonotypes.

The sample here was PBMCs, taken before TCRalphabeta/CD19-depleted stem cell transplant. These receptors all come from a girl aged 2 to 9 with Fanconi anemia, due to receive a stem cell transplant.

In its sample, this clonotype was seen a few times. The chain joins TRBV29-1 to TRBJ2-7; 13 bases fit TRBD2. The junction had 6 bases not matched to a gene; V was cut back by 2 bases and J by 2 bases. The germline V gene has CDR1 SQVTM and CDR2 ANQGSEA. The length of the CDR3 is 16 residues. The CDR3 coding sequence is TGCAGCGTTGAAAGAACTAGCGGGGGGGGACCCTACGAGCAGTACTTC. Translated, it gives CSVERTSGGGPYEQYF.

This clonotype has ten or more counts. This chain joins TRBV20-1 and TRBJ2-5, with TRBD2 as a possible D gene (5 bases). Germline CDR1 DFQATT, CDR2 SNEGSKA (reference sequence). V was pared by 6 bases and J by 0 bases, with 11 bases between. This CDR3 has 13 amino acids. CDR3 in DNA: TGCAGTGCCTCGGGATTGTACCAAGAGACCCAGTACTTC. Encoded protein: CSASGLYQETQYF.

This clonotype came up many times. The V call is TRBV12-3 or TRBV12-4, the J call TRBJ2-1, with 8 bases identical to TRBD2. The CDR3 is 14 residues long. V lost 5 bases to trimming and J lost 6 bases; unmatched junction nucleotides: 6. CDR3 in amino acids: CASSSFGRANEQFF. The CDR3 DNA reads as TGTGCCAGCAGTAGTTTCGGGAGGGCCAATGAGCAGTTCTTC.

At least ten counts were recorded for this clonotype. The rearrangement joins TRBV7-3 to TRBJ2-2; tentatively, D is TRBD2 (6 bases). The CDR3 sequence is 16 residues long. In germline, CDR1 is SGHTA, CDR2 FQGTGA. Trimming cost V 2 bases and J 0 bases, with 10 bases left between them. CDR3 region: CASSLLGLSNTGELFF. The CDR3 coding sequence is TGTGCCAGCAGCTTATTGGGACTGTCGAACACCGGGGAGCTGTTTTTT.